These T cell receptor beta chains were read from a single sample in a study of cytomegalovirus exposure and HLA in healthy donors. Assay: immunoSEQ multiplex PCR; the TCRdb copy retains only in-frame clones and omits some. The profile shows about 96,000 clones, around 74% of them singletons. The sequenced sample consisted of PBMCs. Every receptor here comes from a woman aged 70-85 years in good health and CMV-seropositive. Both conserved end residues are part of each CDR3. A D gene is named only where the DNA matches it firmly. Clone size appears in some rows only: once, few, many, or a class for an expanded clone.

.,.,TRBV5-1,TRBJ2-7,CASSLKGSGAEQYF,TGCGCCAGCAGCTTGAAGGGGTCTGGCGCCGAGCAGTACTTC
TRBD1,.,TRBV27,TRBJ2-2,CASSRNRGLRAGELFF,TGTGCCAGCAGTCGCAACAGGGGTCTGAGGGCCGGGGAGCTGTTTTTT
.,.,TRBV19,TRBJ1-5,CASSIRLQPQHF,TGTGCCAGTAGTATTAGATTACAGCCCCAGCATTTT
.,few,TRBV28,TRBJ1-4,CASSFEGNEKLFF,TGTGCCAGCAGTTTCGAGGGTAATGAAAAACTGTTTTTT
.,.,TRBV6-1,TRBJ2-5,CASSEGQKETQYF,TGTGCCAGCAGTGAAGGCCAGAAAGAGACCCAGTACTTC
TRBD1,.,TRBV11-2,TRBJ2-7,CASSPRTGDPYEQYF,TGTGCCAGCAGCCCAAGGACAGGGGATCCCTACGAGCAGTACTTC
TRBD2,few,TRBV5-1,TRBJ2-1,CASSLEGTGTSGANEQFF,TGCGCCAGCAGCTTGGAGGGAACCGGGACTAGCGGAGCCAATGAGCAGTTCTTC
TRBD1,.,TRBV5-1,TRBJ1-2,CASSSDPTGGYGYTF,TGCGCCAGCAGCTCCGATCCAACAGGGGGTTACGGCTACACCTTC
TRBD1,.,TRBV15,TRBJ2-7,CATSRAGGGYEQYF,TGTGCCACCAGCAGAGCAGGGGGCGGCTACGAGCAGTACTTC
.,.,TRBV23-1,TRBJ1-5,CASSQSRVRNQPQHF,TGCGCCAGCAGTCAGAGCCGGGTAAGGAATCAGCCCCAGCATTTT
.,.,TRBV7-2,TRBJ2-1,CASSLGSLNYNEQFF,TGTGCCAGCAGCTTAGGAAGCCTAAACTACAATGAGCAGTTCTTC
.,.,TRBV9,TRBJ2-6,CASSASSGANVLTF,TGTGCCAGCAGCGCCTCCTCTGGGGCCAACGTCCTGACTTTC
TRBD2,.,TRBV28,TRBJ2-5,CASSGAGFAGGIETQYF,TGTGCCAGCAGTGGCGCAGGGTTCGCGGGGGGGATAGAGACCCAGTACTTC
.,.,TRBV10-2,TRBJ1-6,CASSEEGGRSPLHF,TGCGCCAGCAGTGAGGAGGGAGGGAGGTCACCCCTCCACTTT
TRBD1,few,TRBV2,TRBJ2-1,CASSGGQATNNEQFF,TGTGCCAGCAGTGGGGGACAGGCTACGAACAATGAGCAGTTCTTC
TRBD2,.,TRBV7-8,TRBJ2-1,CASSSTGTSGGEQFF,TGTGCCAGCAGCTCTACAGGGACTAGCGGGGGGGAGCAGTTCTTC
.,.,TRBV30,TRBJ2-1,CAWSGQGFEQFF,TGTGCCTGGAGTGGTCAGGGCTTTGAGCAGTTCTTC
TRBD1,few,TRBV19,TRBJ2-7,CASSPPGTALTYEQYF,TGTGCCAGTAGTCCCCCCGGGACAGCTTTAACCTACGAGCAGTACTTC
TRBD1,once,TRBV27,TRBJ1-4,CASSLGTGGFFREKLFF,TGTGCCAGCAGTTTAGGGACAGGGGGCTTTTTCCGCGAAAAACTGTTTTTT
.,.,TRBV2,TRBJ2-7,CASLFRQGGEQYF,TGTGCCAGTTTATTCCGACAGGGAGGCGAGCAGTACTTC
TRBD1,few,TRBV29-1,TRBJ1-5,CSVSWGTGSNQPQHF,TGCAGCGTGAGCTGGGGGACAGGAAGCAATCAGCCCCAGCATTTT
TRBD1,.,TRBV7-9,TRBJ2-7,CASSYRGQYEQYF,TGTGCCAGCAGCTACAGGGGGCAGTACGAGCAGTACTTC
.,.,TRBV27,TRBJ2-6,CASSERQAKGANVLTF,TGTGCCAGCAGTGAGAGACAGGCAAAAGGGGCCAACGTCCTGACTTTC
TRBD2,.,TRBV10-3,TRBJ2-1,CAISVGSGPGEQFF,TGTGCCATCAGTGTGGGTAGCGGGCCAGGAGAGCAGTTCTTC
.,.,TRBV19,TRBJ2-1,CASSPTGGYNEQFF,TGTGCCAGTAGTCCTACCGGGGGATACAATGAGCAGTTCTTC
.,.,TRBV19,TRBJ1-2,CASKPTLYREWGYTF,TGTGCCAGTAAACCAACGTTATACAGGGAATGGGGCTACACCTTC
.,.,TRBV6-1,TRBJ1-3,CASLRGYSGNTIYF,TGTGCCAGCTTAAGGGGTTATTCTGGAAACACCATATATTTT
TRBD2,.,TRBV28,TRBJ2-5,CASSPRGSGRGETQYF,TGTGCCAGCAGTCCCCGGGGAAGCGGGAGGGGGGAGACCCAGTACTTC
TRBD1,.,TRBV11-3,TRBJ2-2,CASSPWTGMNTGELFF,TGTGCCAGCAGCCCCTGGACAGGGATGAACACCGGGGAGCTGTTTTTT
.,.,TRBV6-4,TRBJ2-3,CASSDPGDTQYF,TGTGCCAGCAGCGATCCGGGAGATACGCAGTATTTT
.,once,TRBV28,TRBJ2-6,CASRDTGSGANVLTF,TGTGCCAGCAGGGATACAGGGTCTGGGGCCAACGTCCTGACTTTC
.,.,TRBV10-1,TRBJ2-2,CASSGATNTGELFF,TGCGCCAGCAGTGGGGCAACGAACACCGGGGAGCTGTTTTTT
TRBD1,few,TRBV29-1,TRBJ2-5,CSVEDKSQQGALETQYF,TGCAGCGTTGAAGATAAGAGTCAACAGGGGGCTTTGGAGACCCAGTACTTC
TRBD2,.,TRBV18,TRBJ2-7,CASSPRGSGGPGEQYF,TGTGCCAGCTCACCACGGGGGAGCGGGGGGCCGGGAGAGCAGTACTTC
TRBD2,.,TRBV27,TRBJ2-7,CASSPRRGGSYEQYF,TGTGCCAGCAGTCCCCGCCGCGGGGGTTCCTACGAGCAGTACTTC
.,.,TRBV7-2,TRBJ2-3,CASSRPGWRTSTDTQYF,TGTGCCAGCAGCCGGCCGGGGTGGCGGACTAGCACAGATACGCAGTATTTT
TRBD2,.,TRBV5-6,TRBJ2-3,CASSTLGGRASTDTQYF,TGTGCCAGCAGCACTCTCGGCGGGAGAGCTAGCACAGATACGCAGTATTTT
.,few,TRBV4-3,TRBJ1-2,CASSQPGANYGYTF,TGCGCCAGCAGCCAACCTGGGGCGAACTATGGCTACACCTTC
.,.,TRBV18,TRBJ2-3,CASSRTSTDTQYF,TGTGCCAGCTCACGGACTAGCACAGATACGCAGTATTTT
.,.,TRBV2,TRBJ2-2,CASRWREGSGTGELFF,TGTGCCAGCAGGTGGAGGGAAGGTTCGGGCACCGGGGAGCTGTTTTTT
.,.,TRBV28,TRBJ1-4,CASSLWGRPELFF,TGTGCCAGCAGTTTATGGGGGCGGCCAGAACTGTTTTTT
.,.,TRBV10-1,TRBJ2-2,CASGFGTANGELFF,TGCGCCAGCGGTTTTGGGACTGCAAACGGGGAGCTGTTTTTT
.,.,TRBV5-6,TRBJ1-2,CASRKETGLYGYTF,TGTGCCAGCAGAAAAGAGACGGGACTCTATGGCTACACCTTC